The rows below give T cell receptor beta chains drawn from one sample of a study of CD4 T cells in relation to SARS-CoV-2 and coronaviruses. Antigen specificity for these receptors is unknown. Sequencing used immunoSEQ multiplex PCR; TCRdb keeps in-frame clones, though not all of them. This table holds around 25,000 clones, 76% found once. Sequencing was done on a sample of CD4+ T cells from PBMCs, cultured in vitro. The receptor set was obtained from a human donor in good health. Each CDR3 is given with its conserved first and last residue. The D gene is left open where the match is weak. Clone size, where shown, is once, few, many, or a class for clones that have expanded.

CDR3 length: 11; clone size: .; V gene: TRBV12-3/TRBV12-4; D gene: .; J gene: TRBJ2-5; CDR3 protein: CASSPQETQYF; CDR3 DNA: TGTGCCAGCAGTCCTCAAGAGACCCAGTACTTC
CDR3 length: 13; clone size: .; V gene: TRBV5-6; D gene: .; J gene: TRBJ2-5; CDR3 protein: CASTQGYQETQYF; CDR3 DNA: TGTGCCAGCACACAGGGCTACCAAGAGACCCAGTACTTC
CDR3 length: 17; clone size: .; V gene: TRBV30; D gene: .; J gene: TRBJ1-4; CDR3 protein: CAWRETGGPNGGEKLFF; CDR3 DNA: TGTGCCTGGAGGGAGACGGGGGGTCCCAACGGGGGAGAAAAACTGTTTTTT
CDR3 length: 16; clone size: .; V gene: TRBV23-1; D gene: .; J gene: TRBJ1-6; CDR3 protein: CASSHPLRRPRPALHF; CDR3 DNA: TGCGCCAGCAGTCACCCCTTACGGAGACCGCGGCCGGCCCTCCACTTT
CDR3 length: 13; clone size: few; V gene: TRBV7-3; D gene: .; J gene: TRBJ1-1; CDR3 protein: CASSHGRGGEAFF; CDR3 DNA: TGTGCCAGCAGCCACGGACGGGGAGGTGAAGCTTTCTTT
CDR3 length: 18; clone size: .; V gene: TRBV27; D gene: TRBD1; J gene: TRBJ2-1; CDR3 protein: CASSFKPRDRVSYNEQFF; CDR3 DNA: TGTGCCAGCAGCTTCAAACCCCGGGACAGGGTCTCCTACAATGAGCAGTTCTTC
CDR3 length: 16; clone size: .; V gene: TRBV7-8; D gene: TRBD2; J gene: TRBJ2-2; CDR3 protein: CASSLPGLAGTGELFF; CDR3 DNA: TGTGCCAGCAGCTTACCGGGACTAGCGGGCACCGGGGAGCTGTTTTTT
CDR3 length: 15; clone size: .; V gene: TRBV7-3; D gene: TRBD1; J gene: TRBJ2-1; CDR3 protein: CASSPQGTGGNEQFF; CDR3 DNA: TGTGCCAGCAGCCCCCAAGGTACAGGGGGCAATGAGCAGTTCTTC
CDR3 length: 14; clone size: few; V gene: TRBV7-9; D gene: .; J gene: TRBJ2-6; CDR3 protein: CASSWGSGANVLTF; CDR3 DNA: TGTGCCAGCAGCTGGGGCTCTGGGGCCAACGTCCTGACTTTC
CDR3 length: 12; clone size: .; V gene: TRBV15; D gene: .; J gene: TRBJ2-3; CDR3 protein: CATSRDVATQYF; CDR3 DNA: TGTGCCACCAGCAGAGATGTCGCTACGCAGTATTTT
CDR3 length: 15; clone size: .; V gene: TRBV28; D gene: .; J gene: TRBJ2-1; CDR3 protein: CASSSRSTGYNEQFF; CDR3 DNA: TGTGCCAGCAGTTCCCGATCGACGGGTTACAATGAGCAGTTCTTC
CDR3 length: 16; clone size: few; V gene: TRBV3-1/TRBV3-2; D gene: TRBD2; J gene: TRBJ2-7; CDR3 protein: CASSQELAGAYWEQYF; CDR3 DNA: TGTGCCAGCAGCCAAGAACTAGCGGGAGCCTACTGGGAGCAGTACTTC
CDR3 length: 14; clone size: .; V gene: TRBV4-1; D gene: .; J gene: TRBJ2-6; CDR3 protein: CASTDLAGANVLTF; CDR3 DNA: TGCGCCAGCACCGATTTGGCTGGGGCCAACGTCCTGACTTTC
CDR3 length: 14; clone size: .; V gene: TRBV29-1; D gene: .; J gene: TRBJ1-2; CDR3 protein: CSVEGFEGNYGYTF; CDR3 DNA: TGCAGCGTTGAAGGGTTTGAGGGGAACTATGGCTACACCTTC
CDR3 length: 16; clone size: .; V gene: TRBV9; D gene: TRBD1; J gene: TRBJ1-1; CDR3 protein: CASSPILGTANTEAFF; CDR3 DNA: TGTGCCAGCAGCCCCATCCTCGGGACAGCAAACACTGAAGCTTTCTTT
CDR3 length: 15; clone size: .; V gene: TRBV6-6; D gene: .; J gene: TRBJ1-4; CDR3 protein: CASSDGGREGEKLFF; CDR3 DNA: TGTGCCAGCAGTGACGGCGGCAGGGAAGGGGAAAAACTGTTTTTT
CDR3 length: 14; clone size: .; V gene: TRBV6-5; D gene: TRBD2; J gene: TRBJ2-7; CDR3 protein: CASSRLAGAYEQYF; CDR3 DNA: TGTGCCAGCAGTCGACTAGCGGGAGCCTACGAGCAGTACTTC
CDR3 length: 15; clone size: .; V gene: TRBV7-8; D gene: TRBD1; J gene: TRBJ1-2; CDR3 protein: CASSLLPGQGYGYTF; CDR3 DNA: TGTGCCAGCAGCTTGTTACCGGGACAGGGATATGGCTACACCTTC
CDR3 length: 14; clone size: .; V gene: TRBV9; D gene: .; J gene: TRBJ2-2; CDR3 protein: CASRPIGAAGELFF; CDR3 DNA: TGTGCCAGCAGACCTATAGGGGCCGCCGGGGAGCTGTTTTTT
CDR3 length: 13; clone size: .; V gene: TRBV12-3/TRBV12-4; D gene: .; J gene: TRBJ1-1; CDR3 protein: CASSRQSNTEAFF; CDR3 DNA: TGTGCCAGCAGTCGGCAGTCGAACACTGAAGCTTTCTTT
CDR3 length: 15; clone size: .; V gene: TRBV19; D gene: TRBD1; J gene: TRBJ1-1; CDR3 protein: CASSKMRGGRTEAFF; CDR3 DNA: TGTGCCAGTAGTAAAATGCGAGGGGGCAGGACTGAAGCTTTCTTT
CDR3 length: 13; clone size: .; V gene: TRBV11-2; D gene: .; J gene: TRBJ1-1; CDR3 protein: CASSLSANTEAFF; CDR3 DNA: TGTGCCAGCAGCTTAAGCGCAAACACTGAAGCTTTCTTT
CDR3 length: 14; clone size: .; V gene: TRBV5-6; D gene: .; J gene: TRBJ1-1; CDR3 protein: CASSPGDRGTEAFF; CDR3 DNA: TGTGCCAGCAGCCCGGGGGACCGGGGCACTGAAGCTTTCTTT
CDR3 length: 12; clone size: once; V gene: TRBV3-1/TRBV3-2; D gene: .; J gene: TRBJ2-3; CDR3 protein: CASSRRTDTQYF; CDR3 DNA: TGTGCCAGCAGTCGGCGCACAGATACGCAGTATTTT